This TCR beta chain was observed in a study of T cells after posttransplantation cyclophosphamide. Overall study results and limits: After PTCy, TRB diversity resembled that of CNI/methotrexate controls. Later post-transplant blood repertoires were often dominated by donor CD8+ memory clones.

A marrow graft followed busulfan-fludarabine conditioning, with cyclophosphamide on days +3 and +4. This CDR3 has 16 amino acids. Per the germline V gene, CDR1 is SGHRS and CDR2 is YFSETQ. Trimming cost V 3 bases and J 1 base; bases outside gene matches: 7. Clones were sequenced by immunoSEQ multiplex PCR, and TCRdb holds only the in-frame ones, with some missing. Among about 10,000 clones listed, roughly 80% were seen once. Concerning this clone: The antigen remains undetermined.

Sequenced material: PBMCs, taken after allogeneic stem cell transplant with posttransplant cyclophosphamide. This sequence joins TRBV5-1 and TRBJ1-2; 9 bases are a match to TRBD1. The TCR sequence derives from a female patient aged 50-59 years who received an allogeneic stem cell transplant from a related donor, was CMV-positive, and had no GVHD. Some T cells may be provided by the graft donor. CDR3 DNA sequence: TGCGCCAGCAGCTCTGGACGGGACAGGGTTAACTATGGCTACACCTTC. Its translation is CASSSGRDRVNYGYTF. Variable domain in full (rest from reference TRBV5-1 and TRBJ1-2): KAGVTQTPRYLIKTRGQQVTLSCSPISGHRSVSWYQQTPGQGLQFLFEYFSETQRNKGNFPGRFSGRQFSNSRSEMNVSTLELGDSALYLCASSSGRDRVNYGYTFGSGTRLTVV.